This TCR beta chain was captured by sequencing in a study of CD8+CD57+ T cells in acquired aplastic anemia. Background on the study: An average of roughly 3 ug of DNA was obtained from sorted CD4+ and CD8+ cells.

Sequenced patients had shown CD8+CD57+ cell expansion by flow cytometry. TCR beta VDJ and CDR3 were profiled, and genomic DNA was the template. In TCRdb, the reads were re-called with MiXCR into one record per CDR3 protein. The data contain 150,000 to 200,000 distinct CDR3 sequences, 70% to 75% of them singletons. CDR1 is SGDLS, CDR2 YYNGEE, per germline. The CDR3 contains 15 residues. V lost 2 bases, J lost 4 bases, and 14 bases lay in between. The rearrangement uses TRBV9 and TRBJ2-3; D unclear. The sequence was obtained from a human donor with aplastic anemia. Sequenced: sorted CD4+, CD8+, or CD8+CD57+ T cells (not recorded which) from PBMCs. Written as DNA, the CDR3 is TGTGCCAGCAGCGTGGGCCTTGACCCCCCAGATACGCAGTATTTT. This encodes CASSVGLDPPDTQYF. Drawing the rest from reference TRBV9 and TRBJ2-3, the complete variable domain is DSGVTQTPKHLITATGQRVTLRCSPRSGDLSVYWYQQSLDQGLQFLIQYYNGEERAKGNILERFSAQQFPDLHSELNLSSLELGDSALYFCASSVGLDPPDTQYFGPGTRLTVL.